This T cell receptor (beta chain) was identified during a study of T-cell reconstitution after alpha-beta-depleted transplantation in children (dated by TCRdb to between 2015 and 2016). About the study as a whole: Using TCR repertoire profiling, the study quantitatively followed how T-cell immune reconstitution unfolded in children after TCRalphabeta/CD19-depleted allogeneic hematopoietic cell transplantation. Overall results and qualifications from the work: The frequencies of hyperexpanded clones fell over the following months, and after one year, T-cell counts and TCRbeta diversity were mostly attributed to newly produced T cells. In some patients, high TCRbeta diversity at day 60 was attributed to recipient T cells and intrathymic progenitors that had survived conditioning. About two months after transplant, the apparently early recovery of alphabetaT-cell counts reportedly depended on just several hundred clones that had expanded rapidly and came from non-depleted graft cells.

This clonotype was counted at least ten times. Its target antigen remains unknown. No base quality values were provided; no much bigger clone lies one nucleotide off. The sample's treatment or condition label is to be understood as: allogeneic hematopoietic cell transplantation with graft depleted of TCRalphabeta T cells and CD19 B cells. Transplant recipients were children who received TCRalphabeta/CD19-depleted allogeneic hematopoietic cell grafts. Receptors were amplified or captured by PCR. TCRdb names Illumina HiSeq 2500 as the instrument used. TCR libraries were prepared with molecular barcoding, using unique molecular identifiers to normalize TCRbeta repertoire quantification. TCRdb trimmed the raw reads at Q25, called clones with MiXCR and kept productive beta chains. Identical CDR3 proteins give one entry, which carries the most common genes and DNA. For this sample the table gives roughly 300,000 distinct CDR3 sequences, of which 11% were detected only once. Of the sample, less than 25% is held by the ten largest clones.

Trimming removed 3 bases from V and 9 bases from J; the gene matches leave 16 bases unexplained. Its CDR3 holds 18 amino acids, cysteine through phenylalanine. Of the read, only the CDR3 DNA is kept; its 54 bases are in frame from base 1. From a lookup of the germline V gene, CDR1 and CDR2 are SGHTA and FQGNSA. Sequenced material: peripheral blood, taken 180 days after TCRalphabeta/CD19-depleted stem cell transplant. This chain is built from TRBV7-2 and TRBJ2-1; a stretch of 11 junction bases matches TRBD2. The sequence was obtained from a male patient between 2 and 15 years old who had a stem cell transplant for chronic granulomatous disease, so the T cells may come from the graft donor. CDR3 loop: CASSFQTSGGHRASEQFF. The DNA is as follows: TGTGCCAGCAGCTTTCAAACTAGCGGGGGCCATAGGGCTAGTGAGCAGTTCTTC.